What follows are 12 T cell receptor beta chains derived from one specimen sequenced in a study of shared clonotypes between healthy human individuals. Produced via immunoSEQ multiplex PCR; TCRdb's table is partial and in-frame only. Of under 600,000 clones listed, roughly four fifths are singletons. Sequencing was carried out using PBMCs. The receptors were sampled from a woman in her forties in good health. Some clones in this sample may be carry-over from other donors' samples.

CDR3: CASSPIGRSTEAFF. The CDR3 DNA sequence: TGTGCCAGCAGTCCGATCGGACGGAGCACTGAAGCTTTCTTT. V and J are TRBV6-5 and TRBJ1-1; D gene uncertain. The CDR3 contains 14 residues. Per the germline V gene, CDR1 is MNHEY and CDR2 is SVGAGI. V was trimmed by 5 bases and J by 4 bases, leaving 14 bases between them.

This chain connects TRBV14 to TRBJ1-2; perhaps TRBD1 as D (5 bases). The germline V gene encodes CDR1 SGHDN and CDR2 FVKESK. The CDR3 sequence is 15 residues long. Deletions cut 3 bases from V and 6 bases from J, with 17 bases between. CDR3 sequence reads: CASSHRRQSHNGYTF. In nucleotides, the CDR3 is TGTGCCAGCAGCCATCGAAGACAGTCACATAATGGCTACACCTTC.

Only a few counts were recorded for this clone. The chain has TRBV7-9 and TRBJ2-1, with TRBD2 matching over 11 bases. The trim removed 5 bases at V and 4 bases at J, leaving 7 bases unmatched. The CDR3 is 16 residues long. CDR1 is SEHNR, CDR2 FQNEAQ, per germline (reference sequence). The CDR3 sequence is CASSLTSGGHYNEQFF. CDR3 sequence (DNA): TGTGCCAGCAGCCTAACTAGCGGGGGCCATTACAATGAGCAGTTCTTC.

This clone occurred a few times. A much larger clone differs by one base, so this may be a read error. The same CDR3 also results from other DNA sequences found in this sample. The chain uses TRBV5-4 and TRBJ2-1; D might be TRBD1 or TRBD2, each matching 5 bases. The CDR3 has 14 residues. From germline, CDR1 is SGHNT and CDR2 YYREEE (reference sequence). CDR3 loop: CANSLRDPNNEQFF. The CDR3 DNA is TGTGCCAACAGCCTCCGGGACCCTAACAATGAGCAGTTCTTC.

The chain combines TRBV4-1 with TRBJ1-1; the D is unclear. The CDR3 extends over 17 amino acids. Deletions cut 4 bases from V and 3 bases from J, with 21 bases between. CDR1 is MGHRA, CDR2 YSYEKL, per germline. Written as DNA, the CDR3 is TGCGCCAGCAGCCGCCCGCGGGGAGCCGGGGAGGACACTGAAGCTTTCTTT. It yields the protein CASSRPRGAGEDTEAFF.

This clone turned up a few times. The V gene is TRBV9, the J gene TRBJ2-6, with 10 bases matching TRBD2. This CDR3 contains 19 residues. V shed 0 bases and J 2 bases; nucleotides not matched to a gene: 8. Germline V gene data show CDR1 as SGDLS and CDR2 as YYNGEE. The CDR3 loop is CASSVGSGRAVAGANVLTF. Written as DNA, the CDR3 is TGTGCCAGCAGCGTAGGGAGCGGGAGGGCCGTAGCTGGGGCCAACGTCCTGACTTTC.

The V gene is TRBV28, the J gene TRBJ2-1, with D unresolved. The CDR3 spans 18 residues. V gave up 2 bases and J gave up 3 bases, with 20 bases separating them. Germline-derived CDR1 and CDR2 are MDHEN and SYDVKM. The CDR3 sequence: CASSLNGRNFLFYNEQFF. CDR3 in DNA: TGTGCCAGCAGTTTAAATGGGCGGAACTTCTTATTCTACAATGAGCAGTTCTTC.

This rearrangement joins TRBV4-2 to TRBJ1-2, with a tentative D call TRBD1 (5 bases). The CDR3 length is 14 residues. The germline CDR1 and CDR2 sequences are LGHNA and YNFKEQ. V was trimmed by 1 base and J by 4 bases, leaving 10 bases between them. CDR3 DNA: TGTGCCAGCAGCCAAGGAGGGGAGGCCTATGGCTACACCTTC. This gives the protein CASSQGGEAYGYTF.

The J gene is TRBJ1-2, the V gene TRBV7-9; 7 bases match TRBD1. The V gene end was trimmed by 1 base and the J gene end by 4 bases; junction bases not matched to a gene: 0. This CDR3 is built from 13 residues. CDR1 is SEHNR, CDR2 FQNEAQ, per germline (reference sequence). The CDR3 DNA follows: TGTGCCAGCAGCTTAGGGGACAGCTATGGCTACACCTTC. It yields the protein CASSLGDSYGYTF.

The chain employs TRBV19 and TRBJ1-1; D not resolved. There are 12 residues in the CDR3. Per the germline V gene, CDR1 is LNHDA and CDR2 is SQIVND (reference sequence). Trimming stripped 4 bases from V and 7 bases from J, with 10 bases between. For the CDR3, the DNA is TGTGCCAGTAGTAGGGAAGATGGTGAAGCTTTCTTT. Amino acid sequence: CASSREDGEAFF.

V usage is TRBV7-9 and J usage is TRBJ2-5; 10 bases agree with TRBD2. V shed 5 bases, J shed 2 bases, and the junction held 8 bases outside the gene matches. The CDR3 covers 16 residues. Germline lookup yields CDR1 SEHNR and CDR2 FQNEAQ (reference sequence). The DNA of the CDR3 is TGTGCCAGCAGCCCACAAGCGGGAGGGCCACAAGAGACCCAGTACTTC. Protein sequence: CASSPQAGGPQETQYF.

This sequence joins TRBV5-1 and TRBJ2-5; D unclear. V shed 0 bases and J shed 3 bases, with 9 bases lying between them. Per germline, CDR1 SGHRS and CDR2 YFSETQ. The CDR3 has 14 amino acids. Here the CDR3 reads CASSLAASKETQYF. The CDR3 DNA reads TGCGCCAGCAGCTTGGCGGCAAGCAAAGAGACCCAGTACTTC.